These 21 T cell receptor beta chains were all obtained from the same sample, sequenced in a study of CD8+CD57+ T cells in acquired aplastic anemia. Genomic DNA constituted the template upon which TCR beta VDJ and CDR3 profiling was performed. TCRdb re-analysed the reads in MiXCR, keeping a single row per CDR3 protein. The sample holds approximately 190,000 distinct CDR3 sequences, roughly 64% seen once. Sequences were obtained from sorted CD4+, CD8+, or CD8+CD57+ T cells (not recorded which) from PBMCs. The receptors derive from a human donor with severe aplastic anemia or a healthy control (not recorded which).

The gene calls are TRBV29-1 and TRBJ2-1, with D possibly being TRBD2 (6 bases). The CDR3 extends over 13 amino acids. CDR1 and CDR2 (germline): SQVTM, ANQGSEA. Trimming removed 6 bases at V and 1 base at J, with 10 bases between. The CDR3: CSVPGVSYNEQFF. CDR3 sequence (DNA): TGCAGCGTACCGGGGGTGTCCTACAATGAGCAGTTCTTC.

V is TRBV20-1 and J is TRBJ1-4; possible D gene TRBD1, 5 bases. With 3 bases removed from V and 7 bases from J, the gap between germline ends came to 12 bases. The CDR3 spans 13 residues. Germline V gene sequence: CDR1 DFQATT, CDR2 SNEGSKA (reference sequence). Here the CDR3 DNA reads TGCAGTGCTAGTGGTCAGGGAGCTGAAAAACTGTTTTTT. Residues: CSASGQGAEKLFF.

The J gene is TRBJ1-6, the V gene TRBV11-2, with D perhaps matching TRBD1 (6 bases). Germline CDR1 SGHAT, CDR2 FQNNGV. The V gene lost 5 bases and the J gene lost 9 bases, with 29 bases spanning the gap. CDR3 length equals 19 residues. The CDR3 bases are TGTGCCAGCAGCCCCCAGGCTTTGAGGACACAGGGTGAAGGTTCACCCCTCCACTTT. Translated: CASSPQALRTQGEGSPLHF.

Here the CDR3 DNA reads TGTGCCAGCAGCCCCTGGACAGGGAGGGATTCACCCCTCCACTTT. Translating gives CASSPWTGRDSPLHF. This sequence joins TRBV7-2 and TRBJ1-6; 8 bases are a match to TRBD1. The V gene end was trimmed by 5 bases and the J gene end by 8 bases; junction bases not matched to a gene: 8. Germline CDR1 SGHTA, CDR2 FQGNSA. The CDR3 spans 15 residues.

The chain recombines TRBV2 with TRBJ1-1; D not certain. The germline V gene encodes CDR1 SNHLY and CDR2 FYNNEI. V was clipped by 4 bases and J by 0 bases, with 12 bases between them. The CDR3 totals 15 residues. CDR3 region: CASSGAGYMNTEAFF. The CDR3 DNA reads TGTGCCAGCAGTGGGGCAGGATACATGAACACTGAAGCTTTCTTT.

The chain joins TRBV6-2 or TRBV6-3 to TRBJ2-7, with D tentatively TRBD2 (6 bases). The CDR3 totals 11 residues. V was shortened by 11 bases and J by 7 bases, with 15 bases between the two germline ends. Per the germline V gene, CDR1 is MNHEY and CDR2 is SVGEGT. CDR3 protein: CAGGSVGEQYF. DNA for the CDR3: TGTGCCGGGGGGTCGGTGGGGGAGCAGTACTTC.

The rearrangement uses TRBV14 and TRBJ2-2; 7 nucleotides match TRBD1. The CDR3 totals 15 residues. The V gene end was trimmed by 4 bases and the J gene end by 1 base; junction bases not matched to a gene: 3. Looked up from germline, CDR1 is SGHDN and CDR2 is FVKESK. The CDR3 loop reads CASSLGQVNTGELFF. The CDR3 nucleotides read TGTGCCAGCAGCCTCGGACAGGTGAACACCGGGGAGCTGTTTTTT.

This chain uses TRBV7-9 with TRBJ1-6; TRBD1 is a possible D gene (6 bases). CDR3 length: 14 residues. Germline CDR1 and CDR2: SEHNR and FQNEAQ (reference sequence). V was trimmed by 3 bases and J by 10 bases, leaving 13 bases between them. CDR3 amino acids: CASSLDSSGSPLHF. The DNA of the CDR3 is TGTGCCAGCAGCTTGGACAGTTCGGGGTCACCCCTCCACTTT. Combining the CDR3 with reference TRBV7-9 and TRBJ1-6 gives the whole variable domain DTGVSQNPRHKITKRGQNVTFRCDPISEHNRLYWYRQTLGQGPEFLTYFQNEAQLEKSRLLSDRFSAERPKGSFSTLEIQRTEQGDSAMYLCASSLDSSGSPLHFGNGTRLTVT.

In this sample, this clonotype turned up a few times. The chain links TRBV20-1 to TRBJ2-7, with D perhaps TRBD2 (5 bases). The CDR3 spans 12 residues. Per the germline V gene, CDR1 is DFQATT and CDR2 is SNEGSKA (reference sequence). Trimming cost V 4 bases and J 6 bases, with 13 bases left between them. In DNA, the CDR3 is TGCAGTGCTATCGTCGTCGCGGGCGAGCAGTACTTC. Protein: CSAIVVAGEQYF.

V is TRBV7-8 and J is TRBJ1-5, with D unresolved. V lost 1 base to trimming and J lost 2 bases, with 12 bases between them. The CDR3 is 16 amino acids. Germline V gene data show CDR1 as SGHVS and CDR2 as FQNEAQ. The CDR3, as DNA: TGTGCCAGCAGCTTAGAGCCAGGCCAGGGCAATCAGCCCCAGCATTTT. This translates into CASSLEPGQGNQPQHF.

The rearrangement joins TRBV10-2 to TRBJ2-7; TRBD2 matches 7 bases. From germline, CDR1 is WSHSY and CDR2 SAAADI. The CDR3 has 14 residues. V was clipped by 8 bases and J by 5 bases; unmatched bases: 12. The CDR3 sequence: CASSKRGTSNEQYF. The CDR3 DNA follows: TGCGCCAGCTCGAAGCGGGGTACTTCCAACGAGCAGTACTTC.

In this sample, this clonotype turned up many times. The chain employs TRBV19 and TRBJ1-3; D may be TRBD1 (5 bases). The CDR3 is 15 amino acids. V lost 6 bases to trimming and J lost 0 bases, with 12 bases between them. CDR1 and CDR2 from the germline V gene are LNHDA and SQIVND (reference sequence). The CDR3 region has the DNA TGTGCCAGTAGCCCGGACACGAGCTCTGGAAACACCATATATTTT. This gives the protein CASSPDTSSGNTIYF.

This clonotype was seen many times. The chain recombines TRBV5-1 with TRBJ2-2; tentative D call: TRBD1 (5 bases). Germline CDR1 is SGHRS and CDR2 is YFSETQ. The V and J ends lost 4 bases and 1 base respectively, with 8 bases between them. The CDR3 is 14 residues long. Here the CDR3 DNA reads TGCGCCAGCAGCCCAGGGAAGAACACCGGGGAGCTGTTTTTT. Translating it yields CASSPGKNTGELFF.

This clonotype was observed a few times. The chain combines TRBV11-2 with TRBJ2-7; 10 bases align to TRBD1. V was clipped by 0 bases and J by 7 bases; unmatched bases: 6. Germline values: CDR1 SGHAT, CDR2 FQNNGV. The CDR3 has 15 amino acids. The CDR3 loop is CASSLDGDRGGEQYF. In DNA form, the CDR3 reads TGTGCCAGCAGCTTAGATGGGGACAGGGGAGGAGAGCAGTACTTC.

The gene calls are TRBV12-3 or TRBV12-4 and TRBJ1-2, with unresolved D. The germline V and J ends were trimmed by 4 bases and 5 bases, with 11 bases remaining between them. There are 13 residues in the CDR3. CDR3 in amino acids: CASSYEAGYGYTF. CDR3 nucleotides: TGTGCCAGCAGTTACGAGGCAGGATATGGCTACACCTTC.

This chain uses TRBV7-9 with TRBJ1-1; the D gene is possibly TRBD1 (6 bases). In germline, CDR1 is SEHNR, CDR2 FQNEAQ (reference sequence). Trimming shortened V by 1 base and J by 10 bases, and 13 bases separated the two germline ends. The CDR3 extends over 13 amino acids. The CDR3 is CASSLGSQGPAFF. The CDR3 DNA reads TGTGCCAGCAGCTTAGGGTCCCAGGGGCCAGCTTTCTTT.

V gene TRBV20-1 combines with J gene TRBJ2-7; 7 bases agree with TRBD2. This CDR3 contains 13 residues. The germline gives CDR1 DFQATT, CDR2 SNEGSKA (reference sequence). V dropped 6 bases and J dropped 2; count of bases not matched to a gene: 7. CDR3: CSATTSATYEQYF. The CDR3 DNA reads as TGCAGTGCAACCACTAGCGCGACCTACGAGCAGTACTTC.

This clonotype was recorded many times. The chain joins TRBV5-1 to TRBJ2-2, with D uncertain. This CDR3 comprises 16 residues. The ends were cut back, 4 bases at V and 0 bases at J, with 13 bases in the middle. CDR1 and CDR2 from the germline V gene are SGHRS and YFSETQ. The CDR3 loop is CASSPEDGANTGELFF. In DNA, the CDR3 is TGCGCCAGCAGCCCCGAGGACGGCGCGAACACCGGGGAGCTGTTTTTT.

In DNA form, the CDR3 reads TGTGCAAGTCGCTTACCAAGACCTTACACTTTC. Amino acid sequence: CASRLPRPYTF. The chain carries TRBV12-2 and TRBJ2-7. TRBV12-2 is an annotated pseudogene. This CDR3 is built from 11 residues.

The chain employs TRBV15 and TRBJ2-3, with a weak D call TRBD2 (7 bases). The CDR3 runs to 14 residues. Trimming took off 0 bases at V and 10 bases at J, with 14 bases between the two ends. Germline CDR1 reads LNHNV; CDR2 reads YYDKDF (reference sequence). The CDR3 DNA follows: TGTGCCACCAGCAGAGAGGGGGGGCCATACGCGCAGTATTTT. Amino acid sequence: CATSREGGPYAQYF.

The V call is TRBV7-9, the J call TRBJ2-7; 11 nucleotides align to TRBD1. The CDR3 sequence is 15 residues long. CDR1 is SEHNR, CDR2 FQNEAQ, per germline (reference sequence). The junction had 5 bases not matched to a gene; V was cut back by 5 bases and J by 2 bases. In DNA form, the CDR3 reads TGTGCCAGCAGCACAGGACAGGGGGCGACCTACGAGCAGTACTTC. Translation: CASSTGQGATYEQYF.